This T cell receptor (beta chain) was sequenced for a study of human T cells and chemical hapten exposure. TCRdb independently ran MiXCR on the RACE reads; one entry per CDR3 protein. Of roughly 250,000 distinct CDR3 sequences in the sample, 7% to 10% were seen once. There are a few counts of this clonotype. It is unclear where the CDR3 begins or ends on the DNA, so no DNA is shown, and the CDR3 is as TCRdb lists it. The CDR3 length is 15 residues, termini included. Time point reported: pre-sensitization, week 0. Treatment denoted: therapeutic diphenylcyclopropenone sensitization with weekly scalp DPC.

The chain uses TRBV12-3 or TRBV12-4 and TRBJ2-5; the table calls TRBD1, which could not be checked here. The starting material was whole blood, obtained in connection with sensitization to the hapten diphenylcyclopropenone (DPC). This clonotype was sampled from a woman in her forties with alopecia areata. Some clones in this sample may be carry-over from other donors' samples. Here the CDR3 reads CASSSTWGQGAILYF.